A single sample is the source of the 6 T cell receptor beta chains below, sequenced in a study of response to subunit inactivated influenza vaccine listed by TCRdb under 2018. The receptor library was made with RT-PCR. TCRdb names Illumina HiSeq 2500 as the instrument used. TCRdb passed the public sequencing reads through fastp at Q25 and MiXCR, retaining productive beta sequences. All rows with the same CDR3 protein become a single entry with the most common DNA and genes. In all, the sample holds hundreds of thousands of distinct CDR3 sequences, and approximately 15% of those were seen once. The ten largest clones capture 6.5% to 8.5% of the sample. The specimen comprised PBMCs from blood, sampled roughly 2 weeks before vaccination. The source is a man aged 45 to 65 who received an inactivated influenza vaccine. Donor details come from another sample of the same person, matched by shared clones.

V usage is TRBV10-3 and J usage is TRBJ2-7, with 9 nucleotides matching TRBD1. The germline V gene has CDR1 ENHRY and CDR2 SYGVKD. The CDR3 has 14 residues. The J segment lost 2 bases and the V segment lost 6 bases, leaving 5 bases of the junction unmatched. The CDR3 reads CAIRQGAIPYEQYF. The CDR3 coding sequence is TGTGCCATCAGACAGGGGGCCATTCCCTACGAGCAGTACTTC.

This rearrangement joins TRBV20-1 to TRBJ2-5, with 9 bases matching TRBD2. Germline lookup yields CDR1 DFQATT and CDR2 SNEGSKA (reference sequence). The CDR3 spans 15 residues. V gave up 4 bases and J gave up 2 bases; unmatched junction bases: 8. CDR3 residues: CSAKWAGGRQETQYF. Here the CDR3 DNA reads TGCAGTGCTAAGTGGGCGGGGGGGCGTCAAGAGACCCAGTACTTC.

In its sample, this clonotype was seen a few times. J is TRBJ2-3 and V is TRBV20-1; D is possibly TRBD1 or TRBD2 (6 bases each). This CDR3 comprises 14 residues. Trimming removed 6 bases from V and 3 bases from J, with 16 bases in between. Germline-derived CDR1 and CDR2 are DFQATT and SNEGSKA (reference sequence). In DNA, the CDR3 is TGCAGTGCCAGTACAGGGAGGATTACAGATACGCAGTATTTT. Translating it yields CSASTGRITDTQYF.

The chain couples TRBV4-2 to TRBJ2-2, with no clear D. Germline loops: CDR1 LGHNA, CDR2 YNFKEQ. Trimming left V 2 bases short and J 0 bases short, with 7 bases between. This CDR3 contains 15 residues. The CDR3 bases are TGTGCCAGCAGCCAACCGGGTCCGAACACCGGGGAGCTGTTTTTT. Amino acid sequence: CASSQPGPNTGELFF.

This clonotype was detected a few times. V and J are TRBV5-1 and TRBJ2-1; TRBD2 is a possible D gene (6 bases). Per germline, CDR1 SGHRS and CDR2 YFSETQ. The CDR3 runs 14 residues. The V end was cut by 8 bases, the J end by 5 bases, with 17 bases between. The CDR3 DNA follows: TGCGCCAGTAATGGGGGGAACCGAGACAATGAGCAGTTCTTC. Translating gives CASNGGNRDNEQFF.

J is TRBJ2-1 and V is TRBV18; 9 positions agree with TRBD2. The CDR3 sequence is 14 residues long. Germline trimming cut 0 bases from V and 6 bases from J; bases unmatched to any gene: 0. The germline V gene has CDR1 KGHSH and CDR2 LQKENI. This CDR3 reads CASSPPSGSNEQFF. The CDR3 nucleotides read TGTGCCAGCTCACCACCTAGCGGGAGCAATGAGCAGTTCTTC.